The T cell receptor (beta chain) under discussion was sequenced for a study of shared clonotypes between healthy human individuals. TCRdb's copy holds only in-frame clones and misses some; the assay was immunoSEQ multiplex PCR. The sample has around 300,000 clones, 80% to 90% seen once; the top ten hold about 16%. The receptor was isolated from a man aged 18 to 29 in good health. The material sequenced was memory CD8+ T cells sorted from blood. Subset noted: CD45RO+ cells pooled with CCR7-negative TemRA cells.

The CDR3 DNA sequence: TGTGCCAGCAGCTTAGTGGGACCCTCAACAGAGACCCAGTACTTC. It specifies CASSLVGPSTETQYF. The genes are TRBV11-2 and TRBJ2-5, with D possibly being TRBD1 or TRBD2 (5 bases each). Deletions cut 1 base from V and 4 bases from J, with 13 bases between. CDR1 and CDR2 (germline): SGHAT, FQNNGV. The CDR3 runs 15 residues.